Below are 13 T cell receptor beta chains sequenced from a single sample in a study of T cells after yellow fever vaccination. A single record per CDR3 protein comes from TCRdb applying MiXCR to the 5' RACE reads. The table includes 550,000 or so distinct CDR3 sequences, about 19% detected once. The sequencing here drew on PBMCs, taken 15 days after the yellow fever booster vaccination. The receptors shown here come from a man aged 30 to 45 who received the YFV17D yellow fever vaccine.

A single count supports this clonotype. The rearrangement uses TRBV27 and TRBJ1-4; D is unclear. There are 14 residues in the CDR3. Germline V lookup: CDR1 MNHEY, CDR2 SMNVEV (reference sequence). The V and J ends lost 8 bases and 7 bases respectively, with 17 bases between them. The CDR3 DNA reads as TGTGCCAGCTACACCCCGGGAGTTGGTGAAAAACTGTTTTTT. Translating gives CASYTPGVGEKLFF.

V is TRBV7-2 and J is TRBJ2-1; D gene ambiguous. Germline V CDR1 and CDR2: SGHTA, FQGNSA. The CDR3 loop spans 11 amino acids. Trimming removed 5 bases from V and 14 bases from J, with 13 bases in between. This CDR3 is CASSPGPREFF. The CDR3 nucleotides read TGTGCCAGCAGCCCGGGTCCTCGGGAGTTCTTC.

The chain has TRBV25-1 and TRBJ2-1, with D perhaps TRBD2 (5 bases). Germline V gene lookup returns CDR1 MGHDK and CDR2 SYGVNS. The CDR3 runs 14 residues. V lost 2 bases, J lost 4 bases, and 9 bases lay in between. CDR3: CASSEPGEYNEQFF. In DNA form, the CDR3 reads TGTGCCAGCAGTGAACCCGGGGAATACAATGAGCAGTTCTTC.

The V and J genes are TRBV7-2 and TRBJ2-3; 7 positions agree with TRBD2. J was trimmed by 5 bases and V by 4 bases; bases with no gene match: 9. CDR3 length equals 15 residues. Per the germline V gene, CDR1 is SGHTA and CDR2 is FQGNSA. The chain's CDR3 is CASSSSAGAGDTQYF. The CDR3 DNA reads as TGTGCCAGCAGCTCCTCGGCGGGAGCCGGAGATACGCAGTATTTT.

The chain carries TRBV11-2 and TRBJ1-4; TRBD1 aligns across 7 bases. After removal of 5 bases from V and 8 bases from J, the junction contained 5 bases not matched to a gene. Germline assignment: CDR1 SGHAT and CDR2 FQNNGV. The CDR3 runs 13 residues. The CDR3 spells CASSPGQREKLFF. DNA of the CDR3: TGTGCCAGCAGCCCGGGACAGCGAGAAAAACTGTTTTTT.

The chain combines TRBV20-1 with TRBJ2-1, with 10 bases fitting TRBD2. V dropped 3 bases and J dropped 0; count of bases not matched to a gene: 5. Germline V lookup: CDR1 DFQATT, CDR2 SNEGSKA (reference sequence). CDR3 length: 16 residues. The CDR3 DNA sequence: TGCAGTGCTAGCGTCCGGACTAGCGGCTCCTACAATGAGCAGTTCTTC. Protein product: CSASVRTSGSYNEQFF.

This clonotype has a handful of counts. The chain uses TRBV12-3 or TRBV12-4 and TRBJ2-7, with TRBD1 matching over 8 bases. V lost 3 bases, J lost 7 bases, and 8 bases stayed unmatched. This CDR3 contains 14 residues. The CDR3, as DNA: TGTGCCAGCAGTTTCGGGACAGGACACTGGGAGCAGTACTTC. Its translation is CASSFGTGHWEQYF.

The genes are TRBV11-1 and TRBJ2-6; either TRBD1 or TRBD2 may supply D (7 bases each). The CDR3 totals 18 residues. The germline V gene encodes CDR1 SGHAT and CDR2 FQDESV (reference sequence). V lost 5 bases to trimming and J lost 0 bases, with 17 bases between them. DNA for the CDR3: TGTGCCAGCAGCCCAGCGGGACAGCTGATCTCTGGGGCCAACGTCCTGACTTTC. Translation: CASSPAGQLISGANVLTF. Filled out from reference TRBV11-1 and TRBJ2-6, the complete variable domain reads EAEVAQSPRYKITEKSQAVAFWCDPISGHATLYWYRQILGQGPELLVQFQDESVVDDSQLPKDRFSAERLKGVDSTLKIQPAELGDSAMYLCASSPAGQLISGANVLTFGAGSRLTVL.

J is TRBJ1-3 and V is TRBV28, with a possible D match to TRBD1 (6 bases). Germline CDR1 is MDHEN and CDR2 is SYDVKM. V lost 5 bases and J 0 bases, leaving 14 bases between the germline ends. This CDR3 is built from 16 residues. Here the CDR3 reads CASSGGQRFSGNTIYF. The DNA for the CDR3 is TGTGCCAGCAGTGGGGGACAACGCTTCTCTGGAAACACCATATATTTT.

The rearrangement links TRBV20-1 to TRBJ2-3; TRBD2 matches 8 bases. Trimming removed 2 bases from V and 12 bases from J; junction bases left unmatched: 13. The CDR3 length is 14 residues. Germline CDR1 is DFQATT and CDR2 is SNEGSKA (reference sequence). CDR3 protein: CSARKREFYPEQYF. CDR3 DNA sequence: TGCAGTGCTAGAAAGCGGGAGTTCTACCCTGAACAGTATTTT.

This clonotype occurred once. The genes are TRBV5-1 and TRBJ2-3, with 7 bases aligning to TRBD2. This CDR3 has 15 residues. Unmatched junction bases numbered 5, after V lost 0 bases and J lost 4 bases. Germline V gene lookup returns CDR1 SGHRS and CDR2 YFSETQ. CDR3 in amino acids: CASSLGGTSADTQYF. As DNA, the CDR3 is TGCGCCAGCAGCTTGGGGGGTACTAGCGCAGATACGCAGTATTTT.

There are a few counts of this clonotype. This chain connects TRBV6-1 to TRBJ2-7; D call uncertain. Trimming shortened V by 2 bases and J by 3 bases, and 8 bases separated the two germline ends. Germline V CDR1 and CDR2: MNHNS, SASEGT. CDR3 size: 13 residues. The CDR3 DNA is TGTGCCAGCAGTGAAATTAGGATCTACGAGCAGTACTTC. This encodes CASSEIRIYEQYF.

The V gene is TRBV4-2, the J gene TRBJ2-2; no definite D call. Germline assignment: CDR1 LGHNA and CDR2 YNFKEQ. The CDR3 is 16 residues long. Trimming took 4 bases from V and 4 from J, leaving 16 bases between them. CDR3 DNA sequence: TGTGCCAGCAGCCCCGGGCGGCTGGGCGGCACCGGGGAGCTGTTTTTT. It codes for CASSPGRLGGTGELFF.